This T cell receptor (beta chain) was recorded in a study of human T cells and chemical hapten exposure. Overall study context: Patients having alopecia areata, totalis or universalis were mostly female.

The time point was: pre-sensitization, week 0. As to treatment: therapeutic diphenylcyclopropenone sensitization with weekly scalp DPC. Each CDR3 protein is one row after TCRdb ran MiXCR on the RACE reads. Of 300,000 to 400,000 distinct CDR3 sequences detected, 5% to 6.5% appear once; the ten largest clones hold 2% to 3%. V shed 6 bases and J 3 bases; nucleotides not matched to a gene: 10. The germline V gene encodes CDR1 MNHEY and CDR2 SMNVEV (reference sequence). The CDR3 loop spans 15 amino acids. This clonotype was seen a handful of times. Sample: whole blood, taken in connection with sensitization to the hapten diphenylcyclopropenone (DPC). The V and J genes are TRBV27 and TRBJ1-1, with 7 bases identical to TRBD1. This TCR was recovered from a woman in her forties or fifties with alopecia areata. Some clones in this sample may be carry-over from other donors' samples. The CDR3 is CASRNLGGRDTEAFF. For the CDR3, the DNA is TGTGCCAGCAGAAATTTAGGGGGCAGGGACACTGAAGCTTTCTTT.